A selection of T cell receptor beta chains follows, all from one sample in a study of OX40 agonist ivuxolimab in advanced cancers. Clones were sequenced by immunoSEQ multiplex PCR, and TCRdb holds only the in-frame ones, with some missing. This table holds tens of thousands of clones, 85% found once. The sample in question was CD4+ or CD8+ T cells sorted from blood, obtained in a trial of the OX40 agonist ivuxolimab. These receptors all come from an adult with an advanced solid tumor such as melanoma, head and neck, liver or kidney cancer. CDR3s include the opening cysteine and the closing phenylalanine or tryptophan. A D gene is named only where the DNA matches it firmly. The size entry is marked missing in some rows and otherwise reads once, few, many or a size class.

CDR3	DNA	size	V	D	J
CASSPGNTGELFF	TGTGCCAGCTCACCAGGCAACACCGGGGAGCTGTTTTTT	.	TRBV18	.	TRBJ2-2
CASKKLYQPQHF	TGTGCCAGCAAAAAGTTGTATCAGCCCCAGCATTTT	once	TRBV28	.	TRBJ1-5
CASSVGPATEAFF	TGCGCCAGCAGCGTAGGGCCGGCGACTGAAGCTTTCTTT	once	TRBV9	.	TRBJ1-1
CASSLTGNEKLFF	TGTGCCAGCAGTTTGACAGGAAATGAAAAACTGTTTTTT	.	TRBV6-5	.	TRBJ1-4
CASSLGTGNEKLFF	TGTGCCAGCAGCTTGGGGACAGGGAATGAAAAACTGTTTTTT	.	TRBV5-4	TRBD1	TRBJ1-4
CASSSTPDAGLPLHF	TGTGCCAGCAGCTCAACCCCCGATGCGGGGCTACCCCTCCACTTT	few	TRBV7-2	.	TRBJ1-6
CASSYLGVGNYGYTF	TGCGCCAGCAGCTATCTAGGGGTAGGGAACTATGGCTACACCTTC	.	TRBV4-3	.	TRBJ1-2
CASSSGQVSTDTQYF	TGTGCCAGCAGTTCCGGACAGGTTAGCACAGATACGCAGTATTTT	.	TRBV27	TRBD1	TRBJ2-3
CASSLPGLAGKDTQYF	TGTGCCAGCAGCTTACCGGGACTAGCGGGAAAAGATACGCAGTATTTT	.	TRBV7-3	TRBD2	TRBJ2-3
CASSQTGLAGGIAKNIQYF	TGTGCCAGCAGCCAGACGGGACTAGCGGGGGGGATAGCCAAAAACATTCAGTACTTC	.	TRBV4-2	TRBD2	TRBJ2-4
CASSPTGTGGYTEAFF	TGTGCCAGCTCACCAACCGGGACAGGGGGTTACACTGAAGCTTTCTTT	.	TRBV18	TRBD1	TRBJ1-1
CASSYSTGNTEAFF	TGTGCCAGCAGTTACTCGACGGGGAACACTGAAGCTTTCTTT	.	TRBV6-5	.	TRBJ1-1
CATSRDTAMGQPQHF	TGTGCCACCAGCAGAGATACAGCCATGGGACAGCCCCAGCATTTT	.	TRBV15	.	TRBJ1-5
CASSPQQGWYTEAFF	TGTGCCAGCAGTCCGCAACAGGGGTGGTACACTGAAGCTTTCTTT	once	TRBV6-5	TRBD1	TRBJ1-1
CASSRTPDHLNEKLFF	TGTGCCAGCAGCCGAACCCCGGACCATCTTAATGAAAAACTGTTTTTT	few	TRBV27	.	TRBJ1-4
CASSNHRTATYEQYF	TGTGCCAGTAGTAACCACCGGACGGCTACGTACGAGCAGTACTTC	.	TRBV19	.	TRBJ2-7
CAWSVSSNYGYTF	TGTGCCTGGAGTGTCTCCTCTAACTATGGCTACACCTTC	.	TRBV30	.	TRBJ1-2
CASSPQGTSGSDEQFF	TGTGCCAGCTCACCACAGGGGACTAGCGGGAGTGATGAGCAGTTCTTC	.	TRBV18	TRBD2	TRBJ2-1
CASSLRGSTNEKLFF	TGTGCCAGCAGCCTTAGGGGCTCAACTAATGAAAAACTGTTTTTT	.	TRBV7-2	.	TRBJ1-4
CASSKGHSAYEQYF	TGTGCCAGTAGTAAGGGTCATTCCGCCTACGAGCAGTACTTC	.	TRBV19	.	TRBJ2-7
CASGRQAGIGTQYF	TGTGCCAGCGGAAGACAGGCCGGGATAGGGACCCAGTACTTC	.	TRBV6-5	.	TRBJ2-5
CASSLFDNQPQHF	TGTGCCAGCAGCTTATTCGACAATCAGCCCCAGCATTTT	.	TRBV7-6	.	TRBJ1-5
CASSFLSRGEKLFF	TGTGCCAGCAGTTTCCTGTCCCGGGGTGAAAAACTGTTTTTT	.	TRBV28	.	TRBJ1-4
CASSQEQGPYGYTF	TGTGCCAGCAGCCAAGAACAGGGTCCATATGGCTACACCTTC	.	TRBV4-2	.	TRBJ1-2
CASSVRSDANTGELFF	TGTGCCAGCAGCGTACGTAGCGACGCGAACACCGGGGAGCTGTTTTTT	.	TRBV9	.	TRBJ2-2
CASSSAGGGPQHF	TGTGCCAGCAGCTCAGCGGGGGGCGGGCCCCAGCATTTT	.	TRBV28	.	TRBJ1-5
CASSLIRLRTLGQGDYEQYF	TGTGCCAGCAGCTTAATCCGTTTAAGGACGCTGGGACAGGGAGACTACGAGCAGTACTTC	.	TRBV7-3	TRBD1	TRBJ2-7
CASRATRGKSEAFF	TGTGCCAGCAGGGCCACAAGGGGGAAGTCTGAAGCTTTCTTT	.	TRBV6-5	.	TRBJ1-1
CASSLRSTSRQNEQFF	TGTGCCAGCAGCTTAAGATCGACTAGCCGACAGAATGAGCAGTTCTTC	.	TRBV7-2	TRBD2	TRBJ2-1
CASSLIVGRGGQPQHF	TGTGCCAGCAGTTTAATAGTAGGCAGGGGAGGTCAGCCCCAGCATTTT	.	TRBV28	.	TRBJ1-5
CASDSTSSSTDTQYF	TGTGCCAGTGACTCGACATCCTCTAGCACAGATACGCAGTATTTT	.	TRBV19	.	TRBJ2-3
CASSGTSGGGERNTIYF	TGTGCCAGCAGTGGGACGTCGGGGGGGGGAGAACGAAACACCATATATTTT	.	TRBV6-1	.	TRBJ1-3